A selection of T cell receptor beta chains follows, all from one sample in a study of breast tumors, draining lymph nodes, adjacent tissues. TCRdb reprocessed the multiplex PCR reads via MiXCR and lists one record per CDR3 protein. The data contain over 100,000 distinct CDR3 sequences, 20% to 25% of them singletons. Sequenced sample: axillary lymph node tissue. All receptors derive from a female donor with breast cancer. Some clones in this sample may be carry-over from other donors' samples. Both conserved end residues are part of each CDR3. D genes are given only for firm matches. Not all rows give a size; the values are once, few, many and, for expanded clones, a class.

cdr3_aa: CSVEQDERSQYF; cdr3_nt: TGCAGCGTTGAACAGGACGAACGGTCCCAGTACTTC; clone_size: many; v_call: TRBV29-1; j_call: TRBJ2-5; d_call: .
cdr3_aa: CASSLDPSYEQYF; cdr3_nt: TGTGCCAGCAGTTTAGACCCCTCCTACGAGCAGTACTTC; clone_size: many; v_call: TRBV12-3/TRBV12-4; j_call: TRBJ2-7; d_call: .
cdr3_aa: CASSPEANYNQPQHF; cdr3_nt: TGTGCCAGCAGCCCGGAGGCGAATTACAATCAGCCCCAGCATTTT; clone_size: many; v_call: TRBV7-2; j_call: TRBJ1-5; d_call: .
cdr3_aa: CASSQDRGRTSGGDTQYF; cdr3_nt: TGCGCCAGCAGCCAAGATCGAGGCAGAACTAGCGGGGGGGATACGCAGTATTTT; clone_size: few; v_call: TRBV4-1; j_call: TRBJ2-3; d_call: TRBD2
cdr3_aa: CASSFSRRGELFF; cdr3_nt: TGTGCCAGCAGCTTTAGCAGGCGCGGGGAGCTGTTTTTT; clone_size: many; v_call: TRBV7-9; j_call: TRBJ2-2; d_call: .
cdr3_aa: CASQGTSGRNEQFF; cdr3_nt: TGTGCCAGCCAGGGGACTAGCGGGAGGAATGAGCAGTTCTTC; clone_size: .; v_call: TRBV11-3; j_call: TRBJ2-1; d_call: TRBD2
cdr3_aa: CASSLGPSYSYEQYF; cdr3_nt: TGTGCCAGCAGCTTAGGGCCCAGCTATTCCTACGAGCAGTACTTC; clone_size: many; v_call: TRBV11-2; j_call: TRBJ2-7; d_call: .
cdr3_aa: CSARDRDYHSYEQYF; cdr3_nt: TGCAGTGCTAGAGACCGGGACTATCACTCCTACGAGCAGTACTTC; clone_size: medium-sized; v_call: TRBV20-1; j_call: TRBJ2-7; d_call: TRBD2
cdr3_aa: CASSLANRGQETQYF; cdr3_nt: TGTGCCAGCAGCTTGGCAAACAGGGGCCAAGAGACCCAGTACTTC; clone_size: many; v_call: TRBV5-4; j_call: TRBJ2-5; d_call: TRBD1
cdr3_aa: CASSYQGGLQESPFF; cdr3_nt: TGTGCCAGCAGTTATCAGGGGGGCCTACAAGAGTCCCCGTTCTTC; clone_size: .; v_call: TRBV28; j_call: TRBJ2-5; d_call: .
cdr3_aa: CASSTTNTGSVAKNIQYF; cdr3_nt: TGTGCCAGTAGTACCACGAACACAGGATCCGTAGCCAAAAACATTCAGTACTTC; clone_size: few; v_call: TRBV19; j_call: TRBJ2-4; d_call: .
cdr3_aa: CASSPRGPTYEQYF; cdr3_nt: TGTGCCAGCTCACCTAGGGGACCAACCTACGAGCAGTACTTC; clone_size: many; v_call: TRBV18; j_call: TRBJ2-7; d_call: .
cdr3_aa: CASSLTGTSGRNEQFF; cdr3_nt: TGTGCCAGCAGCCTTACCGGGACTAGCGGGAGGAATGAGCAGTTCTTC; clone_size: many; v_call: TRBV11-1; j_call: TRBJ2-1; d_call: TRBD2
cdr3_aa: CASSQSRGQETQYF; cdr3_nt: TGTGCCAGCAGCCAGAGCCGGGGCCAAGAGACCCAGTACTTC; clone_size: .; v_call: TRBV2; j_call: TRBJ2-5; d_call: .